One sample yielded the 4 T cell receptor beta chains listed below, sequenced in a study of a mutant IDH1 vaccine in newly diagnosed glioma (dated by TCRdb to about 2021). Antigens for these TCRs are unknown. The library was produced with the immunoSEQ multiplex PCR assay. The source is immuneACCESS, and TCRdb retained only in-frame sequences with V and J called. Part of the clones is not carried over; for the studies checked, unresolved V genes explain less than half of this, and the remainder is unexplained. The sample table lists approximately 32,000 clones, about three fifths of them with a count of one. The ten largest make up approximately 11% of the sample. In the paper's terms, the time point label means: week 5, during vaccination. Each vaccine dose, consisting of 300 ug of a 20-mer mutant IDH1 peptide in Montanide, was administered subcutaneously with topical imiquimod. This material consisted of PBMCs, taken from a glioma patient whose treatment included an IDH1 peptide vaccine. The receptors were gathered from a woman under 30 with glioma.

The V and J genes are TRBV7-2 and TRBJ2-1; 10 bases map to TRBD2. Germline V gene lookup returns CDR1 SGHTA and CDR2 FQGNSA. CDR3 length: 15 amino acids. V shed 2 bases, J shed 3 bases, and the junction held 1 base outside the gene matches. CDR3 nucleotide sequence: TGTGCCAGCAGCTTACTAGCGGGAGACTACAATGAGCAGTTCTTC. Translated: CASSLLAGDYNEQFF. The full variable domain, with the rest looked up from reference TRBV7-2 and TRBJ2-1, is GAGVSQSPSNKVTEKGKDVELRCDPISGHTALYWYRQSLGQGLEFLIYFQGNSAPDKSGLPSDRFSAERTGGSVSTLTIQRTQQEDSAVYLCASSLLAGDYNEQFFGPGTRLTVL.

The chain links TRBV4-2 to TRBJ2-5, with TRBD1 matching 7 bases. CDR1 and CDR2 from the germline V gene are LGHNA and YNFKEQ. CDR3 length: 16 amino acids. Unmatched junction bases numbered 7, after V lost 3 bases and J lost 0 bases. Here the CDR3 reads CASSHHQDRDQETQYF. In DNA form, the CDR3 reads TGTGCCAGCAGCCACCACCAAGACAGGGACCAAGAGACCCAGTACTTC.

This chain connects TRBV6-5 to TRBJ1-1; D is ambiguous. The V and J ends lost 6 bases and 8 bases respectively, with 22 bases between them. CDR1 and CDR2 from the germline V gene are MNHEY and SVGAGI. This CDR3 spans 15 amino acids. CDR3 in DNA: TGTGCCAGCAGCAAGACTCGGGGTGGGGTATCAGAAGCTTTCTTT. This gives the protein CASSKTRGGVSEAFF.

This clone was seen a single time. The V and J genes are TRBV5-4 and TRBJ2-7, with 8 nucleotides matching TRBD1. The trim removed 4 bases at V and 1 base at J, leaving 4 bases unmatched. CDR1 is SGHNT and CDR2 is YYREEE in the germline V gene (reference sequence). This CDR3 contains 14 residues. The CDR3 spells CASSLDRGSYEQYF. The CDR3 nucleotides are TGTGCCAGCAGCCTCGACAGGGGATCCTACGAGCAGTACTTC.